Listed here are 25 T cell receptor beta chains from one sample, sequenced in a study of radiation and T cells in renal cell carcinoma. Assay used: immunoSEQ multiplex PCR; TCRdb lists only in-frame clones, some missing. Of 100,000 or so clones in the sample, roughly 90% were seen once. As to time point: baseline pretreatment blood. Sample treatment: 15 Gy SBRT to primary tumor, nephrectomy 4 weeks later. Sequencing was performed on blood, taken from a patient whose treatment included radiotherapy and nephrectomy. Receptors were obtained from a man over 45 with renal cell carcinoma.

The chain recombines TRBV9 with TRBJ1-2, with a weak D call TRBD1 (6 bases). The length of the CDR3 is 16 residues. Per the germline V gene, CDR1 is SGDLS and CDR2 is YYNGEE. Trimming took off 0 bases at V and 5 bases at J, with 17 bases between the two ends. Here the CDR3 reads CASSVGGGAGDYGYTF. CDR3 in DNA: TGTGCCAGCAGCGTAGGCGGAGGAGCAGGGGATTATGGCTACACCTTC.

The chain carries TRBV18 and TRBJ1-2, with 10 bases lining up with TRBD1. Trimming at V came to 6 bases and at J to 3 bases, leaving 13 bases not matched to a gene. CDR3 size: 17 residues. In germline, CDR1 is KGHSH, CDR2 LQKENI. CDR3 nucleotide sequence: TGTGCCAGCTCCCACCTTACGGAAGGACAGGGGGACTATGGCTACACCTTC. As protein: CASSHLTEGQGDYGYTF.

V is TRBV6-1 and J is TRBJ2-3; 8 bases agree with TRBD1. Germline assignment: CDR1 MNHNS and CDR2 SASEGT. The CDR3 covers 15 residues. Unmatched junction bases numbered 2, after V lost 2 bases and J lost 1 base. The chain's CDR3 is CASSEPGQGTDTQYF. The CDR3 DNA follows: TGTGCCAGCAGTGAACCGGGACAGGGCACAGATACGCAGTATTTT.

This clone has a single count. The rearrangement uses TRBV7-9 and TRBJ2-3; D unresolved. V gave up 7 bases and J gave up 0 bases, with 8 bases separating them. The CDR3 consists of 13 residues. The V gene's germline CDR1 is SEHNR and CDR2 FQNEAQ (reference sequence). The CDR3 DNA follows: TGTGCCAGCATGGTCGCCAGCACAGATACGCAGTATTTT. Translation gives CASMVASTDTQYF.

The V and J genes are TRBV7-3 and TRBJ1-6, with TRBD1 matching 7 bases. V lost 2 bases to trimming and J lost 10 bases; unmatched junction nucleotides: 8. Germline V gene lookup returns CDR1 SGHTA and CDR2 FQGTGA. The CDR3 loop spans 15 amino acids. Here the CDR3 reads CASSLSHRGGSPLHF. CDR3 DNA sequence: TGTGCCAGCAGCTTATCTCACAGGGGTGGATCACCCCTCCACTTT.

This clone was detected only once. CDR3 coding DNA: TGTGCCAGCAGTGATCTAGCGGGGCCTCAAGAGACCCAGTACTTC. This gives the protein CASSDLAGPQETQYF. The rearrangement links TRBV2 to TRBJ2-5, with 9 bases matching TRBD2. The CDR3 runs to 15 residues. The junction had 4 bases not matched to a gene; V was cut back by 3 bases and J by 2 bases. The germline CDR1 and CDR2 sequences are SNHLY and FYNNEI.

Points on this clone: One junction end disagrees with the germline gene, perhaps due to a read error. The chain combines TRBV7-7 with TRBJ1-2; tentative D call: TRBD1 (5 bases). The V gene's germline CDR1 is SSHAT and CDR2 FNYEAQ (reference sequence). The CDR3 runs to 14 residues. The CDR3: CASSFGAEYYGYTF. CDR3 coding DNA: TGTGCTAGCAGCTTCGGGGCAGAGTACTATGGCTACACCTTC. Combining the CDR3 with reference TRBV7-7 and TRBJ1-2 gives the whole variable domain GAGVSQSPRYKVTKRGQDVTLRCDPISSHATLYWYQQALGQGPEFLTYFNYEAQPDKSGLPSDRFSAERPEGSISTLTIQRTEQRDSAMYRCASSFGAEYYGYTFGSGTRLTVV.

The chain joins TRBV6-5 to TRBJ2-3; D assignment may be TRBD1 or TRBD2 (5 bases each). The V end was cut by 0 bases, the J end by 4 bases, with 14 bases between. Germline V gene lookup returns CDR1 MNHEY and CDR2 SVGAGI. The CDR3 spans 16 residues. CDR3 in amino acids: CASSYSGDGGPDTQYF. The CDR3 DNA reads TGTGCCAGCAGTTACTCGGGGGACGGAGGACCAGATACGCAGTATTTT.

This clone was counted between two and nine times. The rearrangement joins TRBV28 to TRBJ2-1; 8 bases are shared with TRBD2. CDR3 length: 15 residues. The V and J ends lost 8 bases and 8 bases, in that order; junction bases with no gene match: 14. Germline V lookup: CDR1 MDHEN, CDR2 SYDVKM. Here the CDR3 reads CASASLGTSNYEQFF. The CDR3 nucleotides read TGTGCCAGCGCCTCCCTAGGGACTAGTAACTATGAGCAGTTCTTC.

The V call is TRBV6-6, the J call TRBJ1-1; D ambiguous. Trimming shortened V by 1 base and J by 1 base, and 4 bases separated the two germline ends. CDR3 length equals 13 residues. Germline V gives CDR1 MNHNY, CDR2 SVGAGI (reference sequence). In DNA form, the CDR3 reads TGTGCCAGCAGTTACTACTCGAACACTGAAGCTTTCTTT. This encodes CASSYYSNTEAFF.

The V call is TRBV28, the J call TRBJ2-7, with 11 bases that match TRBD1. The length of the CDR3 is 14 residues. Germline trimming cut 6 bases from V and 6 bases from J; bases unmatched to any gene: 7. CDR1 MDHEN and CDR2 SYDVKM come from the germline V gene. The CDR3 DNA sequence: TGTGCCAGCAGGACCCCGGGACAGGGGGGCGAGCAGTACTTC. Residues: CASRTPGQGGEQYF.

The chain links TRBV5-1 to TRBJ2-1; the match to TRBD2 covers 7 bases. Germline loops: CDR1 SGHRS, CDR2 YFSETQ. The CDR3 length is 16 residues. V shed 5 bases, J shed 8 bases, and the junction held 16 bases outside the gene matches. CDR3 residues: CASSGASGYTGDEQFF. The CDR3 nucleotides are TGCGCCAGCAGTGGGGCTAGCGGATACACTGGGGATGAGCAGTTCTTC. Together with reference TRBV5-1 and TRBJ2-1, the CDR3 gives the full variable domain: KAGVTQTPRYLIKTRGQQVTLSCSPISGHRSVSWYQQTPGQGLQFLFEYFSETQRNKGNFPGRFSGRQFSNSRSEMNVSTLELGDSALYLCASSGASGYTGDEQFFGPGTRLTVL.

The rearrangement links TRBV27 to TRBJ2-3; D is undetermined. Germline-derived CDR1 and CDR2 are MNHEY and SMNVEV (reference sequence). Trimming removed 9 bases at V and 2 bases at J, with 15 bases between. The CDR3 is 14 amino acids. Written as DNA, the CDR3 is TGTGCCAGTAGGCGGCTCGGACCCACAGATACGCAGTATTTT. Translation: CASRRLGPTDTQYF.

The chain uses TRBV15 and TRBJ1-4; a weak D match, TRBD1 (5 bases). Between the trimmed V and J ends, which lost 3 bases and 5 bases, there was a span of 28 bases. This CDR3 is built from 20 residues. From germline, CDR1 is LNHNV and CDR2 YYDKDF (reference sequence). As DNA, the CDR3 is TGTGCCACCAGCAGTGGGGACCTCGGACCTTATCCCTCGATAAATGAAAAACTGTTTTTT. Protein product: CATSSGDLGPYPSINEKLFF.

The chain is built from TRBV6-1 and TRBJ1-5; D perhaps matches TRBD1 (5 bases). The germline V gene encodes CDR1 MNHNS and CDR2 SASEGT. CDR3 length: 15 amino acids. V lost 7 bases to trimming and J lost 0 bases, with 13 bases between them. The CDR3 coding sequence is TGTGCCAGCACTTTAGGGGTATCTAGCAATCAGCCCCAGCATTTT. This codes for CASTLGVSSNQPQHF.

V and J are TRBV5-5 and TRBJ2-7, with D hard to call. The length of the CDR3 is 12 residues. The V and J ends lost 0 bases and 7 bases respectively, with 8 bases between them. Germline loops: CDR1 SGHKS, CDR2 YYEKEE (reference sequence). For the CDR3, the DNA is TGTGCCAGCAGCTTGGATATAGGGGAGCAGTACTTC. Protein sequence: CASSLDIGEQYF.

The V call is TRBV11-1, the J call TRBJ2-3; D remains unclear. Germline assignment: CDR1 SGHAT and CDR2 FQDESV (reference sequence). Trimming pared 6 bases from V and 1 base from J, leaving 8 bases between. The CDR3 runs to 13 residues. Here the CDR3 reads CASRGLGTDTQYF. CDR3 DNA sequence: TGTGCCAGCAGGGGCCTGGGCACAGATACGCAGTATTTT.

The CDR3 region has the DNA TGTGCCAGTAGTATTCAACAGGGGGCGCCCACTGAAGCTTTCTTT. This encodes CASSIQQGAPTEAFF. The chain employs TRBV19 and TRBJ1-1, with 9 bases matching TRBD1. There are 15 residues in the CDR3. Germline assignment: CDR1 LNHDA and CDR2 SQIVND (reference sequence). V shed 3 bases, J shed 4 bases, and the junction held 6 bases outside the gene matches.

J is TRBJ1-4 and V is TRBV7-2; possible D gene TRBD1, 6 bases. The CDR3 runs to 14 residues. The V end was cut by 2 bases, the J end by 7 bases, with 11 bases between. Germline V gene sequence: CDR1 SGHTA, CDR2 FQGNSA. This CDR3 reads CASSLRTVGEKLFF. CDR3 DNA: TGTGCCAGCAGCTTACGGACAGTTGGTGAAAAACTGTTTTTT.

The chain links TRBV6-5 to TRBJ1-2; 11 nucleotides align to TRBD1. Germline lookup yields CDR1 MNHEY and CDR2 SVGAGI. This CDR3 is built from 14 residues. Losses at the gene ends were 6 bases for V and 4 bases for J; bases not matched to a gene: 4. CDR3 protein: CASSRDRGSYGYTF. The CDR3 DNA follows: TGTGCCAGCAGCAGGGACAGGGGGTCCTATGGCTACACCTTC.

This chain links TRBV11-2 with TRBJ2-3, with a tentative D call TRBD1 (6 bases). The V end lost 1 base, the J end lost 2 bases, and 16 bases lay between the germline ends. The germline CDR1 and CDR2 sequences are SGHAT and FQNNGV. The CDR3 runs 17 residues. The CDR3 protein is CASSLGVYQGFTDTQYF. In DNA, the CDR3 is TGTGCCAGCAGCTTAGGTGTATACCAGGGGTTCACAGATACGCAGTATTTT.

The chain carries TRBV13 and TRBJ2-3, with D unresolved. CDR1 and CDR2 from the germline V gene are PRHDT and FYEKMQ (reference sequence). The V end was cut by 5 bases, the J end by 0 bases, with 3 bases between. The CDR3 length is 12 residues. The CDR3 bases are TGTGCCAGCAGCCAGAGCACAGATACGCAGTATTTT. It codes for CASSQSTDTQYF.

Notes on this clone: The identical CDR3 is also encoded by other nucleotide sequences in the sample. This chain joins TRBV9 and TRBJ2-2; D is possibly TRBD2 (6 bases). The CDR3 loop spans 15 amino acids. V dropped 0 bases and J dropped 1 base, with 7 bases sitting between them. Germline CDR1 SGDLS, CDR2 YYNGEE. This chain's CDR3 is CASSVGGGNTGELFF. DNA of the CDR3: TGTGCCAGCAGCGTAGGGGGAGGGAACACCGGGGAGCTGTTTTTT.

Here the CDR3 reads CASSAGTVPREQYF. The CDR3 DNA follows: TGTGCCAGCAGTGCAGGGACAGTACCACGGGAGCAGTACTTC. The rearrangement joins TRBV6-1 to TRBJ2-7; the match to TRBD1 covers 7 bases. The CDR3 covers 14 residues. The V segment lost 4 bases and the J segment 7 bases; nucleotides outside the gene matches: 10. The germline gives CDR1 MNHNS, CDR2 SASEGT.

This chain joins TRBV18 and TRBJ1-2; the match to TRBD1 covers 11 bases. The J segment lost 4 bases and the V segment lost 3 bases, leaving 1 base of the junction unmatched. The CDR3 length is 14 residues. Germline CDR1 and CDR2: KGHSH and LQKENI. CDR3: CASSPGQGAYGYTF. CDR3 coding DNA: TGTGCCAGCTCACCCGGACAGGGGGCCTATGGCTACACCTTC.